These 26 T cell receptor beta chains were sequenced from one sample in a study of Ad26.COV2.S vaccination and SARS-CoV-2 variants. Treatment of the sample: approximately 18 received Ad26.COV2.S at low or high dose, single or two shots; several received placebo; per-sample allocation not given. Specimen acquisition occurred on day 63 following the initial vaccine or placebo injection. Method: immunoSEQ multiplex PCR; TCRdb's copy keeps in-frame clones and lacks some. Altogether fewer than 400,000 clones are present, around 83% being singletons, with the ten largest covering roughly 1.9%. The material was peripheral blood, obtained in a trial of Ad26.COV2.S vaccine versus placebo. Receptors were obtained from a person aged 18-65 years who received the Ad26.COV2.S COVID-19 vaccine or a placebo.

This chain's CDR3 is CASSLGGRRLYGYTF. The CDR3 DNA reads TGTGCCAGCAGCTTAGGAGGAAGGAGACTATATGGCTACACCTTC. The chain couples TRBV7-2 to TRBJ1-2; D gene ambiguous. The CDR3 runs 15 residues. Germline CDR1 is SGHTA and CDR2 is FQGNSA. Deletions cut 1 base from V and 5 bases from J, with 14 bases between.

The chain combines TRBV21-1 with TRBJ2-7. TRBV21-1 is a pseudogene. This CDR3 has 19 residues. As DNA, the CDR3 is TGTGCCAGCAATATCTCGCTCGCCGGACGACCGACACTCTACTACGAGCAGTACTTC. Protein sequence: CASNISLAGRPTLYYEQYF.

V and J are TRBV3-1 (or the pseudogene TRBV3-2) and TRBJ1-1; D gene unclear. The germline V gene encodes CDR1 LGHDT and CDR2 YNNKEL (reference sequence). V was pared by 1 base and J by 3 bases, with 12 bases between. CDR3 size: 15 residues. The CDR3 region is CASSQVVLADTEAFF. CDR3 nucleotides: TGTGCCAGCAGCCAAGTTGTTCTAGCAGACACTGAAGCTTTCTTT.

The chain recombines TRBV3-1 (or the pseudogene TRBV3-2) with TRBJ2-3, with D uncertain. The CDR3 loop spans 12 amino acids. V gave up 0 bases and J gave up 11 bases, with 9 bases separating them. Germline CDR1 is LGHDT and CDR2 is YNNKEL (reference sequence). The CDR3 DNA reads as TGTGCCAGCAGCCAAGAACTGATAAGGCAGTATTTT. This translates into CASSQELIRQYF.

V usage is TRBV20-1 and J usage is TRBJ1-1; D perhaps matches TRBD1 (5 bases). Per germline, CDR1 DFQATT and CDR2 SNEGSKA (reference sequence). V was cut by 3 bases and J by 0 bases, with 11 bases left in between. The CDR3 length is 14 residues. The DNA of the CDR3 is TGCAGTGCTAGTTCCGGGGCTATGAACACTGAAGCTTTCTTT. Translating gives CSASSGAMNTEAFF.

The V gene is TRBV6-5, the J gene TRBJ2-3; TRBD1 is a possible D gene (6 bases). CDR3 length: 15 amino acids. V was shortened by 2 bases and J by 0 bases, with 9 bases between the two germline ends. Looked up from germline, CDR1 is MNHEY and CDR2 is SVGAGI. The CDR3 DNA is TGTGCCAGCAGTTACGGGACATTCAGCACAGATACGCAGTATTTT. Its protein product is CASSYGTFSTDTQYF.

This clone appeared a single time. The chain is built from TRBV20-1 and TRBJ2-3, with D tentatively TRBD2 (5 bases). There are 14 residues in the CDR3. Trimming shortened V by 3 bases and J by 2 bases, and 12 bases separated the two germline ends. From germline, CDR1 is DFQATT and CDR2 SNEGSKA (reference sequence). The CDR3 spells CSASPMGVTDTQYF. The CDR3 bases are TGCAGTGCTAGTCCCATGGGAGTCACAGATACGCAGTATTTT.

This clone turned up a few times. The CDR3 loop is CASSLQEVNSPLHF. The CDR3 nucleotides read TGTGCCAGCAGCTTACAGGAGGTCAATTCACCCCTCCACTTT. The V and J genes are TRBV7-8 and TRBJ1-6; the D is unclear. The CDR3 length is 14 residues. The germline V gene encodes CDR1 SGHVS and CDR2 FQNEAQ. The germline V and J ends were trimmed by 2 bases and 7 bases, with 9 bases remaining between them.

The CDR3 coding sequence is TGTGCCAGCAGCGTCCAACTAGCTGCGGAGGCAGATACGCAGTATTTT. This codes for CASSVQLAAEADTQYF. The chain is built from TRBV9 and TRBJ2-3, with D tentatively TRBD2 (6 bases). The CDR3 covers 16 residues. V was cut by 2 bases and J by 4 bases, with 17 bases left in between. Germline V gives CDR1 SGDLS, CDR2 YYNGEE.

V and J are TRBV7-8 and TRBJ1-3; D call uncertain. This CDR3 has 14 amino acids. V was trimmed by 6 bases and J by 4 bases, leaving 13 bases between them. In germline, CDR1 is SGHVS, CDR2 FQNEAQ. The CDR3 sequence is CASRVGGRGNTIYF. In nucleotides, the CDR3 is TGTGCCAGCAGAGTCGGAGGAAGGGGAAACACCATATATTTT.

The rearrangement links TRBV6-6 to TRBJ2-1; 12 bases match TRBD1. Germline trimming cut 6 bases from V and 6 bases from J; bases unmatched to any gene: 6. Germline V gene lookup returns CDR1 MNHNY and CDR2 SVGAGI (reference sequence). The CDR3 loop spans 15 amino acids. The CDR3 DNA is TGTGCCAGCAGCTCCGGGACAGGGGGCCCCAATGAGCAGTTCTTC. Translating it yields CASSSGTGGPNEQFF.

The J gene is TRBJ2-2, the V gene TRBV2; unclear D gene. There are 14 residues in the CDR3. Looked up from germline, CDR1 is SNHLY and CDR2 is FYNNEI. The V end was cut by 3 bases, the J end by 0 bases, with 5 bases between. CDR3 loop: CASSDTANTGELFF. The CDR3 nucleotides are TGTGCCAGCAGTGATACAGCGAACACCGGGGAGCTGTTTTTT. Looking up the rest from reference TRBV2 and TRBJ2-2 gives the full variable domain: EPEVTQTPSHQVTQMGQEVILRCVPISNHLYFYWYRQILGQKVEFLVSFYNNEISEKSEIFDDQFSVERPDGSNFTLKIRSTKLEDSAMYFCASSDTANTGELFFGEGSRLTVL.

The chain links TRBV28 to TRBJ2-7, with D unresolved. The germline V gene has CDR1 MDHEN and CDR2 SYDVKM. The CDR3 runs 13 residues. Trimming removed 10 bases from V and 2 bases from J, with 15 bases in between. CDR3 nucleotides: TGTGCCACCTCCCTGAATTGGCCCTACGAGCAGTACTTC. Its translation is CATSLNWPYEQYF.

The rearrangement joins TRBV13 to TRBJ2-3; 12 bases line up with TRBD2. The germline CDR1 and CDR2 sequences are PRHDT and FYEKMQ (reference sequence). This CDR3 region has 19 residues. The trim removed 5 bases at V and 5 bases at J, leaving 17 bases unmatched. The CDR3 is CASSARGSSGGAIRDTQYF. The CDR3 DNA reads TGTGCCAGCAGCGCCCGAGGATCTAGCGGGGGGGCAATAAGAGATACGCAGTATTTT. The variable domain in full, completed from reference TRBV13 and TRBJ2-3, reads AAGVIQSPRHLIKEKRETATLKCYPIPRHDTVYWYQQGPGQDPQFLISFYEKMQSDKGSIPDRFSAQQFSDYHSELNMSSLELGDSALYFCASSARGSSGGAIRDTQYFGPGTRLTVL.

V usage is TRBV5-6 and J usage is TRBJ1-4; D is undetermined. Trimming took 6 bases from V and 0 from J, leaving 9 bases between them. Germline CDR1 reads SGHDT; CDR2 reads YYEEEE. There are 14 residues in the CDR3. The CDR3 loop is CASNRPATNEKLFF. The CDR3 nucleotides are TGTGCCAGCAACAGACCTGCAACTAATGAAAAACTGTTTTTT.

This rearrangement joins TRBV4-1 to TRBJ2-3; D ambiguous. V lost 8 bases to trimming and J lost 0 bases, with 12 bases between them. This CDR3 comprises 14 residues. The germline CDR1 and CDR2 sequences are MGHRA and YSYEKL. The CDR3 reads CASSQGISTDTQYF. The CDR3 region has the DNA TGCGCCAGCTCTCAAGGGATCAGCACAGATACGCAGTATTTT.

The chain uses TRBV9 and TRBJ1-3, with D possibly TRBD1 on 5 matching bases. Germline CDR1 reads SGDLS; CDR2 reads YYNGEE. Trimming stripped 0 bases from V and 0 bases from J, with 10 bases between. The CDR3 is 16 amino acids. The CDR3 loop reads CASSVEGRPSGNTIYF. The CDR3 DNA reads TGTGCCAGCAGCGTAGAGGGGCGCCCCTCTGGAAACACCATATATTTT.

The chain recombines TRBV6-5 with TRBJ1-3, with D maybe TRBD1 (5 bases). V was trimmed by 6 bases and J by 2 bases, leaving 14 bases between them. Germline CDR1 MNHEY, CDR2 SVGAGI. The CDR3 runs to 15 residues. The CDR3 bases are TGTGCCAGCAGCCGGGACCCTTTGGCTGGAAACACCATATATTTT. It translates to CASSRDPLAGNTIYF.

V usage is TRBV19 and J usage is TRBJ1-2, with unresolved D. Trimming stripped 8 bases from V and 1 base from J, with 23 bases between. Germline CDR1 LNHDA, CDR2 SQIVND (reference sequence). The CDR3 spans 17 residues. CDR3 nucleotides: TGTGCCAGTCAACCTATAGGGCAGGTTGAGGGTAACTATGGCTACACCTTC. Protein sequence: CASQPIGQVEGNYGYTF.

The chain carries TRBV7-2 and TRBJ2-2; D is perhaps TRBD1 or TRBD2 (5 bases each). Germline CDR1 and CDR2: SGHTA and FQGNSA. V was shortened by 1 base and J by 4 bases, with 10 bases between the two germline ends. This CDR3 contains 15 residues. In nucleotides, the CDR3 is TGTGCCAGCAGCTTAGGAGGGGTTGGCACCGGGGAGCTGTTTTTT. As protein: CASSLGGVGTGELFF.

The chain couples TRBV7-2 to TRBJ2-5; 11 bases match TRBD2. The germline V gene encodes CDR1 SGHTA and CDR2 FQGNSA. Unmatched junction bases numbered 11, after V lost 5 bases and J lost 9 bases. The CDR3 is made up of 15 amino acids. CDR3 coding DNA: TGTGCCAGCAGCCCCGAAGTAGCGGGGGGGCGGGCCCAGTACTTC. Protein product: CASSPEVAGGRAQYF.

The count of this clone is one. This chain connects TRBV27 to TRBJ1-1; D is possibly TRBD1 (5 bases). V gave up 0 bases and J gave up 11 bases, with 13 bases separating them. CDR3 length: 13 residues. Germline values: CDR1 MNHEY, CDR2 SMNVEV (reference sequence). CDR3 bases: TGTGCCAGCAGTTTATCGTGGAGACAGTATGCTTTCTTT. As protein: CASSLSWRQYAFF.

This chain joins TRBV7-2 and TRBJ2-1, with D possibly called TRBD1 or TRBD2 (5 bases each). V lost 1 base and J 12 bases, leaving 22 bases between the germline ends. CDR3 size: 16 residues. From germline, CDR1 is SGHTA and CDR2 FQGNSA. The CDR3 DNA reads TGTGCCAGCAGCTTAGGATCATATCGCCCGGGGCGCGGGCAGTTCTTC. Encoded protein: CASSLGSYRPGRGQFF. The variable domain in full, completed from reference TRBV7-2 and TRBJ2-1, reads GAGVSQSPSNKVTEKGKDVELRCDPISGHTALYWYRQSLGQGLEFLIYFQGNSAPDKSGLPSDRFSAERTGGSVSTLTIQRTQQEDSAVYLCASSLGSYRPGRGQFFGPGTRLTVL.

The chain links TRBV3-1 (or the pseudogene TRBV3-2) to TRBJ1-1; 8 bases fit TRBD1. This CDR3 is built from 16 residues. CDR1 is LGHDT, CDR2 YNNKEL, per germline (reference sequence). V dropped 4 bases and J dropped 1; count of bases not matched to a gene: 8. CDR3 bases: TGTGCCAGCAGCCCCAGGGGGCGCAGGAGGAACACTGAAGCTTTCTTT. Encoded protein: CASSPRGRRRNTEAFF.

Details on this clone: Other DNA variants within this sample encode the same CDR3. This chain uses TRBV12-3 or TRBV12-4 with TRBJ1-1; perhaps TRBD1 as D (5 bases). This CDR3 has 13 residues. With 3 bases removed from V and 5 bases from J, the gap between germline ends came to 10 bases. The CDR3 DNA reads as TGTGCCAGCAGTTTGAGGGGCGGGACTGAAGCTTTCTTT. It codes for CASSLRGGTEAFF.

V is TRBV25-1 and J is TRBJ1-3; no clear D gene. Germline values: CDR1 MGHDK, CDR2 SYGVNS. Trimming left V 3 bases short and J 0 bases short, with 9 bases between. The CDR3 is 15 residues long. CDR3 in DNA: TGTGCCAGCAGTGAGGAGGGATCCTCTGGAAACACCATATATTTT. It codes for CASSEEGSSGNTIYF.